A single T cell receptor (beta chain) is shown here with its context. The target antigen is unknown. The sample belongs to a study of T cell repertoires in cytomegalovirus infection. Looking at the study overall: Recently identified HLA-C-restricted CMV epitopes and well-studied HLA-B-restricted CMV epitopes were used by the study.

The CDR3 has 15 residues. After removal of 6 bases from V and 5 bases from J, the junction contained 9 bases not matched to a gene. A single record per CDR3 protein comes from TCRdb applying MiXCR to the reads. Among about 500,000 distinct CDR3 sequences listed, more than 30% were seen once. The chain couples TRBV12-3 or TRBV12-4 to TRBJ2-1, with 8 bases matching TRBD2. The clonotype was recovered from a human donor in good health (CMV status not recorded). Some clones in this sample may be carry-over from other donors' samples. The specimen was cultured PBMCs, collected from culture after CMV antigen stimulation. The CDR3 sequence is CASSPFGGADNEQFF. CDR3 DNA sequence: TGTGCCAGCAGCCCCTTCGGGGGGGCTGACAATGAGCAGTTCTTC.